The 22 T cell receptor beta chains below all came from one sample that was sequenced in a study of shared clonotypes between healthy human individuals. Generated by immunoSEQ multiplex PCR, the TCRdb table keeps only in-frame clones and is missing some. This table has some 2.1 million clones, about 95% appearing once. CD45RO negativity and positive selection for CCR7 defined naive CD8 cells, a population that excluded terminally differentiated effector memory CD45RA+ cells. The sequenced sample was naive CD8+ T cells sorted from blood. The source of these receptors is a man aged 18 to 35 in good health.

The chain is built from TRBV11-2 and TRBJ2-1; 7 bases line up with TRBD2. Looked up from germline, CDR1 is SGHAT and CDR2 is FQNNGV. The CDR3 covers 15 residues. J lost 0 bases, V lost 4 bases, and 3 bases had no gene match. The CDR3 DNA sequence: TGTGCCAGCAGCTCGGGACTAAGCTCCTACAATGAGCAGTTCTTC. Translated: CASSSGLSSYNEQFF.

The chain has TRBV27 and TRBJ1-2, with TRBD1 matching 7 bases. Looked up from germline, CDR1 is MNHEY and CDR2 is SMNVEV (reference sequence). The junction had 10 bases not matched to a gene; V was cut back by 3 bases and J by 3 bases. The CDR3 totals 16 residues. Here the CDR3 reads CASSFSYLGTDYGYTF. CDR3 DNA sequence: TGTGCCAGCAGTTTCTCGTATTTGGGGACAGACTATGGCTACACCTTC.

The rearrangement uses TRBV7-2 and TRBJ2-1, with D perhaps assigned TRBD1 or TRBD2 (5 bases each). The V end lost 2 bases, the J end lost 5 bases, and 13 bases lay between the germline ends. Germline V lookup: CDR1 SGHTA, CDR2 FQGNSA. The CDR3 loop spans 15 amino acids. The CDR3 DNA reads TGTGCCAGCAGCTTAATGTGGGGGAAAAACAATGAGCAGTTCTTC. Translation: CASSLMWGKNNEQFF.

This chain links TRBV4-1 with TRBJ2-5, with D tentatively TRBD2 (5 bases). V shed 1 base and J shed 1 base, with 7 bases lying between them. Germline V gene sequence: CDR1 MGHRA, CDR2 YSYEKL. The CDR3 spans 14 residues. The CDR3 sequence is CASSQVASQETQYF. The DNA of the CDR3 is TGCGCCAGCAGCCAAGTAGCGTCCCAAGAGACCCAGTACTTC.

On this clone itself: At the DNA level, this CDR3 is encoded by other sequences in the same sample as well. The chain links TRBV18 to TRBJ2-5; 7 nucleotides line up with TRBD2. The CDR3 runs to 13 residues. J gave up 2 bases and V 6 bases, and 3 bases lay outside the gene matches. Germline CDR1 reads KGHSH; CDR2 reads LQKENI. The CDR3 region has the DNA TGTGCCAGCTCCCCCGGGGGGCAAGAGACCCAGTACTTC. This codes for CASSPGGQETQYF.

The genes are TRBV27 and TRBJ2-1, with 10 bases fitting TRBD2. CDR1 and CDR2 from the germline V gene are MNHEY and SMNVEV (reference sequence). V dropped 5 bases and J dropped 5; count of bases not matched to a gene: 12. The CDR3 runs 17 residues. The CDR3 sequence: CASSPLERGGPHNEQFF. The CDR3 coding sequence is TGTGCCAGCAGTCCCTTAGAGCGGGGGGGCCCCCACAATGAGCAGTTCTTC.

The V call is TRBV30, the J call TRBJ1-2, with 8 bases identical to TRBD1. CDR1 GTSNPN and CDR2 SVGIG come from the germline V gene (reference sequence). The CDR3 runs to 14 residues. V lost 0 bases and J lost 2; bases outside the gene matches: 2. CDR3 bases: TGTGCCTGGAGTGTGACAGGGGTGAACTATGGCTACACCTTC. Translation: CAWSVTGVNYGYTF.

The V gene is TRBV10-3, the J gene TRBJ1-2, with TRBD1 identical over 7 bases. V lost 11 bases and J lost 4; bases outside the gene matches: 10. Germline CDR1 reads ENHRY; CDR2 reads SYGVKD. The CDR3 has 13 amino acids. The CDR3: CAVTTGDSYGYTF. The CDR3 DNA is TGTGCCGTCACAACAGGGGACTCCTATGGCTACACCTTC.

CDR3: CASSEVAGASNQPQHF. The CDR3 coding sequence is TGTGCCAGCAGTGAAGTGGCAGGGGCTTCAAATCAGCCCCAGCATTTT. J is TRBJ1-5 and V is TRBV6-1; D is perhaps TRBD1 (6 bases). CDR1 is MNHNS and CDR2 is SASEGT in the germline V gene. Trimming removed 1 base from V and 4 bases from J, with 14 bases in between. The CDR3 totals 16 residues.

The J gene is TRBJ2-1, the V gene TRBV4-2, with 11 bases fitting TRBD2. The CDR3 is 17 amino acids. Germline V gives CDR1 LGHNA, CDR2 YNFKEQ. Trimming at V came to 0 bases and at J to 4 bases, leaving 5 bases not matched to a gene. DNA of the CDR3: TGTGCCAGCAGCCAAGATAATAGCGGGGGGGCATACAATGAGCAGTTCTTC. Translating gives CASSQDNSGGAYNEQFF.

The V call is TRBV29-1, the J call TRBJ2-2; D not resolved. The V gene lost 5 bases and the J gene lost 5 bases, with 9 bases spanning the gap. CDR3 length: 12 residues. Germline V gene data show CDR1 as SQVTM and CDR2 as ANQGSEA. The chain's CDR3 is CSVPQPTGELFF. The CDR3 coding sequence is TGCAGCGTTCCCCAGCCGACCGGGGAGCTGTTTTTT.

CDR3 sequence (DNA): TGTGCCAGCAGTTCGGGACTAGCGGTCACAGATACGCAGTATTTT. This encodes CASSSGLAVTDTQYF. This chain uses TRBV5-6 with TRBJ2-3; TRBD2 matches at 11 bases. This CDR3 spans 15 amino acids. Unmatched junction bases numbered 4, after V lost 5 bases and J lost 2 bases. Germline V CDR1 and CDR2: SGHDT, YYEEEE. The full variable domain, in which reference TRBV5-6 and TRBJ2-3 provide the parts outside the CDR3, is DAGVTQSPTHLIKTRGQQVTLRCSPKSGHDTVSWYQQALGQGPQFIFQYYEEEERQRGNFPDRFSGHQFPNYSSELNVNALLLGDSALYLCASSSGLAVTDTQYFGPGTRLTVL.

V usage is TRBV12-5 and J usage is TRBJ2-3; D gene uncertain. V was cut by 5 bases and J by 6 bases, with 12 bases left in between. There are 13 residues in the CDR3. Germline CDR1 LGHNT, CDR2 FRNRAP. The CDR3 nucleotides are TGTGCTAGTGGTCCCCCTGCGGTTGATACGCAGTATTTT. Translated, it gives CASGPPAVDTQYF.

The chain has TRBV2 and TRBJ2-7; 9 bases match TRBD2. The CDR3 covers 16 residues. The J segment lost 1 base and the V segment lost 3 bases, leaving 7 bases of the junction unmatched. CDR1 and CDR2 from the germline V gene are SNHLY and FYNNEI. CDR3 protein: CASSEQSGGLSYEQYF. The CDR3 coding sequence is TGTGCCAGCAGTGAGCAAAGCGGGGGGCTTTCCTACGAGCAGTACTTC.

The rearrangement joins TRBV19 to TRBJ1-2; D not certain. The CDR3 sequence is 14 residues long. V was clipped by 8 bases and J by 4 bases, with 17 bases between them. The germline V gene encodes CDR1 LNHDA and CDR2 SQIVND (reference sequence). CDR3 region: CASFTEGGIYGYTF. The DNA for the CDR3 is TGTGCCAGTTTTACCGAGGGCGGCATCTATGGCTACACCTTC.

The chain joins TRBV21-1 to TRBJ2-7; the table assigns TRBD2, which was not confirmed against the DNA. TRBV21-1 is described as a pseudogene. The CDR3 is 15 amino acids. The chain's CDR3 is CASSTRPSLDYEQYF. DNA for the CDR3: TGTGCCAGCAGCACCCGTCCTAGCCTGGATTACGAGCAGTACTTC.

This rearrangement joins TRBV7-8 to TRBJ2-5; unclear D gene. The germline V gene has CDR1 SGHVS and CDR2 FQNEAQ. Trimming shortened V by 2 bases and J by 8 bases, and 9 bases separated the two germline ends. The CDR3 contains 12 residues. The CDR3 DNA is TGTGCCAGCAGCTTAATAAACCCCACCCAGTACTTC. This codes for CASSLINPTQYF.

The chain has TRBV4-3 and TRBJ1-6, with 8 bases that match TRBD1. V lost 2 bases, J lost 11 bases, and 8 bases stayed unmatched. CDR1 and CDR2 (germline): LGHNA, YSLEER. CDR3 length: 15 residues. The CDR3 DNA is TGCGCCAGCAGCCAACTGACAGGGGAAGGGACACCCCTCCACTTT. Amino acid sequence: CASSQLTGEGTPLHF.

The chain recombines TRBV27 with TRBJ2-1, with 9 bases that match TRBD2. This CDR3 is built from 18 residues. Germline CDR1 MNHEY, CDR2 SMNVEV (reference sequence). V was pared by 4 bases and J by 8 bases, with 18 bases of the junction left unmatched. The CDR3 loop is CASSSSWVAGDIGDEQFF. The CDR3 region has the DNA TGTGCCAGCAGTTCCTCCTGGGTAGCGGGAGATATTGGTGATGAGCAGTTCTTC.

V usage is TRBV13 and J usage is TRBJ2-7; D is ambiguous. CDR1 and CDR2 from the germline V gene are PRHDT and FYEKMQ (reference sequence). This CDR3 has 13 amino acids. V lost 5 bases, J lost 3 bases, and 11 bases lay in between. This chain's CDR3 is CASSVEQYYEQYF. The CDR3 bases are TGTGCCAGCAGCGTGGAGCAGTACTACGAGCAGTACTTC.

The chain uses TRBV19 and TRBJ1-4; D is ambiguous. CDR1 LNHDA and CDR2 SQIVND come from the germline V gene (reference sequence). Trimming took off 4 bases at V and 0 bases at J, with 6 bases between the two ends. The CDR3 sequence is 14 residues long. The CDR3 reads CASSNRATNEKLFF. The CDR3 nucleotides read TGTGCCAGTAGTAATCGTGCAACTAATGAAAAACTGTTTTTT.

The CDR3 coding sequence is TGTGCCTGGAGTGTCTACTGGCAGGGCACTGAAGCTTTCTTT. It codes for CAWSVYWQGTEAFF. The chain couples TRBV30 to TRBJ1-1, with a weak D call TRBD1 (5 bases). V was pared by 0 bases and J by 4 bases, with 12 bases between. Looked up from germline, CDR1 is GTSNPN and CDR2 is SVGIG (reference sequence). This CDR3 is built from 14 residues.